This T cell receptor beta chain comes out of a study of blood T cells in healthy people across ages. PCR was performed a second time for about 6 to 11 cycles using a sample-barcoded 5' primer and a J-beta primer mix. TCRdb analysed the 5' RACE reads with MiXCR anew, one entry per CDR3 protein. The repertoire includes 1.5 million to 2 million distinct CDR3 sequences, roughly 30% of them detected once, and roughly 8.2% sits in the top ten. This CDR3 is built from 18 residues. The V and J ends lost 4 bases and 6 bases, in that order; junction bases with no gene match: 14. Germline V CDR1 and CDR2: SGDLS, YYNGEE. To note about this clonotype: Antigen specificity is unknown.

General study findings and limits: A roughly linear fall in TCR beta diversity per million T cells was seen with increasing age.

The donors, all healthy, were Caucasians living in Russia, aged about 6 to 100. Investigators took 9.5 to 10 milliliters of peripheral blood from every donor. The TCR comes from a woman aged 30 to 39 in good health. The sample taken for sequencing was blood. The gene calls are TRBV9 and TRBJ1-6; 9 bases fit TRBD1. CDR3 amino acids: CASSPGTGRRIPNSPLHF. Here the CDR3 DNA reads TGTGCCAGCAGCCCCGGGACAGGGCGACGTATACCTAATTCACCCCTCCACTTT.